The following is a TCR beta chain sequence with its context. The antigen is unknown. A much larger clonotype is one base distant, so this may be a read error. Breast cancer patients provided tissue from their axillary draining lymph nodes. The sample belongs to a study of breast tumors, draining lymph nodes, adjacent tissues. Per germline, CDR1 SGHTA and CDR2 FQGNSA. The CDR3 sequence is 15 residues long. MiXCR, run by TCRdb on the multiplex PCR reads, gives a single entry per CDR3 protein. Of over 100,000 distinct CDR3 sequences listed, approximately 20% are singletons. Study results and caveats: The data were judged consistent with most tumor T cells coming from lymph node and expanding in tumor. Tumor and nontumor repertoires were significantly more similar in luminal-like than in basal-like breast cancer. Tumor T cell lymph node origin was a supported hypothesis, not proven. Tumor TCR diversity was below lymph nodes but above nontumor tissue.

This clonotype originated in a female donor with breast cancer. Some clones in this sample may be carry-over from other donors' samples. The V call is TRBV7-2, the J call TRBJ2-2; maybe TRBD2 (6 bases). The sample consisted of axillary lymph node tissue. The CDR3 loop is CASGLDGSSAGELFF. CDR3 in DNA: TGTGCCAGCGGCTTAGACGGGAGTTCGGCCGGGGAGCTGTTTTTT.